This TCR beta chain was recorded in a study of radiotherapy plus CTLA-4 blockade in lung cancer. Study-level information: An objective response was seen in around a sixth of patients, and disease control in more than 25%.

Profiled with immunoSEQ multiplex PCR; TCRdb holds only in-frame clones, not every one. The table includes 75,000 to 100,000 clones, around nine tenths detected once. This clone was picked up one time. Its matching antigen is unknown. Study results and limitations: TCR clones from tumors expanded in blood after radiotherapy plus ipilimumab. The authors reported that early blood T cell clone dynamics, with interferon-beta, best predicted response.

V shed 4 bases and J 0 bases; nucleotides not matched to a gene: 8. Germline V gene lookup returns CDR1 SGHNT and CDR2 YYREEE (reference sequence). This CDR3 is built from 16 residues. With ipilimumab providing CTLA-4 blockade, focal radiation was administered to patients who had chemo-refractory metastatic non-small-cell lung cancer. The sequenced sample was peripheral blood, obtained from a patient treated with radiotherapy plus ipilimumab. J is TRBJ2-7 and V is TRBV5-4, with 9 bases aligning to TRBD2. The clonotype originates from a human donor with non-small cell lung cancer that progressed on radiotherapy plus ipilimumab. DNA of the CDR3: TGTGCCAGCAGCATCGGTGGGACTAGCAGCTCCTACGAGCAGTACTTC. Translated: CASSIGGTSSSYEQYF.